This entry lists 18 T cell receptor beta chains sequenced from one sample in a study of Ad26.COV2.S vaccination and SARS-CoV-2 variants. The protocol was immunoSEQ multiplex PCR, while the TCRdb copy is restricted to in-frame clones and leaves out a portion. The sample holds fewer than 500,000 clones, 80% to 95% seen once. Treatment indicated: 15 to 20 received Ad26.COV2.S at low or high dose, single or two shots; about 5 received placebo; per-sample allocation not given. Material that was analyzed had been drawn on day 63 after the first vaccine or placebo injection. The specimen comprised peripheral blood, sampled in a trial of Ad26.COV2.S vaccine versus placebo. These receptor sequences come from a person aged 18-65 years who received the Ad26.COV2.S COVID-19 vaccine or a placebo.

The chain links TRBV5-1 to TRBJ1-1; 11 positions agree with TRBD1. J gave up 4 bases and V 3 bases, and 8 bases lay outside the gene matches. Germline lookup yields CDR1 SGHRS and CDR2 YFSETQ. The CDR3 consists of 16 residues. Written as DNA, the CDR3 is TGCGCCAGCAGCTCCAGGACAGGGGGCGCGGGCACTGAAGCTTTCTTT. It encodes CASSSRTGGAGTEAFF. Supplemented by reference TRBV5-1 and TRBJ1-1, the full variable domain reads KAGVTQTPRYLIKTRGQQVTLSCSPISGHRSVSWYQQTPGQGLQFLFEYFSETQRNKGNFPGRFSGRQFSNSRSEMNVSTLELGDSALYLCASSSRTGGAGTEAFFGQGTRLTVV.

The DNA of the CDR3 is TGTGCCAGCAGCGGTCAGTACCCTAGGTTGGAGGGTAACACTGAAGCTTTCTTT. Encoded protein: CASSGQYPRLEGNTEAFF. The genes are TRBV9 and TRBJ1-1; unclear D gene. Deletions cut 3 bases from V and 2 bases from J, with 23 bases between. Germline lookup yields CDR1 SGDLS and CDR2 YYNGEE. The CDR3 totals 18 residues.

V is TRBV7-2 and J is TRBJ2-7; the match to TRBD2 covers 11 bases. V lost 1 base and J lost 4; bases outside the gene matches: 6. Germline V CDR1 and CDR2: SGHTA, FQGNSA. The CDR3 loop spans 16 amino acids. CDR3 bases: TGTGCCAGCAGCTTAGGACTAGCGGGACTTATATACGAGCAGTACTTC. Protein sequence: CASSLGLAGLIYEQYF. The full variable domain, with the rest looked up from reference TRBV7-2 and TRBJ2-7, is GAGVSQSPSNKVTEKGKDVELRCDPISGHTALYWYRQSLGQGLEFLIYFQGNSAPDKSGLPSDRFSAERTGGSVSTLTIQRTQQEDSAVYLCASSLGLAGLIYEQYFGPGTRLTVT.

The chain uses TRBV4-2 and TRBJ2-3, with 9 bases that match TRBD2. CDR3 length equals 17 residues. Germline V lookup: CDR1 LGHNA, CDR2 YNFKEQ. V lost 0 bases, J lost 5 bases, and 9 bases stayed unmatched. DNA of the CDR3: TGTGCCAGCAGCCAAGATAACCTAGCGGGGTCCGTAGATACGCAGTATTTT. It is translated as CASSQDNLAGSVDTQYF.

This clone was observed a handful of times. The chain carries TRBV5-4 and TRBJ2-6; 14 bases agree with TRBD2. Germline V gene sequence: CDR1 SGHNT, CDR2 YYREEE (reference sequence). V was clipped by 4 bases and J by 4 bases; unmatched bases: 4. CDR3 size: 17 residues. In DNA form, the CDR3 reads TGTGCCAGCAGCCTTGGGACTAGCGGGAGCGGGGCCAACGTCCTGACTTTC. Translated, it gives CASSLGTSGSGANVLTF. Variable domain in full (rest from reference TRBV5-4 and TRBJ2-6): ETGVTQSPTHLIKTRGQQVTLRCSSQSGHNTVSWYQQALGQGPQFIFQYYREEENGRGNFPPRFSGLQFPNYSSELNVNALELDDSALYLCASSLGTSGSGANVLTFGAGSRLTVL.

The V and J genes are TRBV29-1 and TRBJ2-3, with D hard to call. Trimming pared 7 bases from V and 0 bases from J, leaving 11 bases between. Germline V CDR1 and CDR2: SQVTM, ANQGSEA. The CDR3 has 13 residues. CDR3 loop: CSAPGPSTDTQYF. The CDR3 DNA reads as TGCAGCGCCCCCGGGCCTAGCACAGATACGCAGTATTTT.

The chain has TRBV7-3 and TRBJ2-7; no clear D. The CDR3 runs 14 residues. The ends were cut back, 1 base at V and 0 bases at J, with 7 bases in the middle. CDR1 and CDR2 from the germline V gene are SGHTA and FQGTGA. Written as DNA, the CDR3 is TGTGCCAGCAGCTTAAGCCCGGACTCCTACGAGCAGTACTTC. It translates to CASSLSPDSYEQYF.

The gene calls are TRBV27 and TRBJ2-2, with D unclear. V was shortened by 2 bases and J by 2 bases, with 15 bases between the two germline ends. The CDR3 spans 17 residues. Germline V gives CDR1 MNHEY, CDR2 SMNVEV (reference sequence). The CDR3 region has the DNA TGTGCCAGCAGTTTAATAGTACCCGAGACCAACACCGGGGAGCTGTTTTTT. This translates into CASSLIVPETNTGELFF.

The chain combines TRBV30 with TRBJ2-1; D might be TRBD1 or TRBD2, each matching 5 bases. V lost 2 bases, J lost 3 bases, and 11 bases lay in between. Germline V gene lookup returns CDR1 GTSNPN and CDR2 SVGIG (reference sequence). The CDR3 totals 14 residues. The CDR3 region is CAWSPGRSYNEQFF. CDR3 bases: TGTGCCTGGAGTCCGGGACGGAGCTACAATGAGCAGTTCTTC.

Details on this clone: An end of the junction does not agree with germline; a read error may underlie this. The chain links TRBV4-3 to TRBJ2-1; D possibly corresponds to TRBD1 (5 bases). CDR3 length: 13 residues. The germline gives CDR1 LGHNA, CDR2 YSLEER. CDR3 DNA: TGCACCAGCAGCCAAGATCGTAGGGGTGAGCAGTTCTTC. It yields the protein CTSSQDRRGEQFF.

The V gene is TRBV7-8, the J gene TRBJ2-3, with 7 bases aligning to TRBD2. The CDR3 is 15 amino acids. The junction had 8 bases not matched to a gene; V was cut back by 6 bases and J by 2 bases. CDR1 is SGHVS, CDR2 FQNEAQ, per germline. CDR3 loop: CASRTALADTDTQYF. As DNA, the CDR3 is TGTGCCAGCAGAACCGCCCTAGCGGACACAGATACGCAGTATTTT.

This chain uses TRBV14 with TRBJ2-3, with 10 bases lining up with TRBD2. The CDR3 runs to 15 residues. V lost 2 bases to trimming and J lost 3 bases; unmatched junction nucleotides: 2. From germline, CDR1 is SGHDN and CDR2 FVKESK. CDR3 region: CASSQSSGSTDTQYF. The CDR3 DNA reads TGTGCCAGCAGCCAATCTAGCGGGAGTACAGATACGCAGTATTTT.

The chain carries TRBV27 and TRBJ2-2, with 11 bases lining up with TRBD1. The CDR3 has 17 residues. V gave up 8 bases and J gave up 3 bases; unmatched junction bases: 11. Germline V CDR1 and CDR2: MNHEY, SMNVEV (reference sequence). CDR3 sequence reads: CASRPIGQGADTGELFF. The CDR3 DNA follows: TGTGCCAGCCGCCCCATAGGACAGGGGGCGGACACCGGGGAGCTGTTTTTT.

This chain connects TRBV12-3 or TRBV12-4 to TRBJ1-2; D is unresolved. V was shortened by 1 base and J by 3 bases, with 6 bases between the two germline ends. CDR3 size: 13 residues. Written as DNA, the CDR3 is TGTGCCAGCAGTTTAGGGATCGACTATGGCTACACCTTC. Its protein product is CASSLGIDYGYTF.

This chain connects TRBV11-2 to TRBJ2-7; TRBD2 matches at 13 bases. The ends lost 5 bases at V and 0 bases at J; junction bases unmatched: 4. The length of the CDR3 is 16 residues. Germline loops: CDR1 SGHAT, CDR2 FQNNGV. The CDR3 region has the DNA TGTGCCAGCAGCCCCGGGACTAGCGGGACCTCCTACGAGCAGTACTTC. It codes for CASSPGTSGTSYEQYF.

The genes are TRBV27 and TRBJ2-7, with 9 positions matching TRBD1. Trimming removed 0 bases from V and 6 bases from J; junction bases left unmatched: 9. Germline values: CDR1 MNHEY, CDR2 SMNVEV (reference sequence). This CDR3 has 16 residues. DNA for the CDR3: TGTGCCAGCAGTTTATCCTGGGACAGGGCCCCTCGCGAGCAGTACTTC. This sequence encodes CASSLSWDRAPREQYF.

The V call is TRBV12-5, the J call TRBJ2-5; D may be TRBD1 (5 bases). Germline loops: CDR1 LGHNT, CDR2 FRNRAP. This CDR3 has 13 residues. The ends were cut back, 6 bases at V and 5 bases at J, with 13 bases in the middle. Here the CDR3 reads CASGSGLRETQYF. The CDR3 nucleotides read TGTGCTAGTGGGTCAGGGTTGCGGGAGACCCAGTACTTC.

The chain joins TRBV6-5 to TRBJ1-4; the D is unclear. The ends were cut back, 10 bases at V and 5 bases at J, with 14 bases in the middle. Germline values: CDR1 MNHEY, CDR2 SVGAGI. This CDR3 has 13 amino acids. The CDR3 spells CAIHSGNNEKLFF. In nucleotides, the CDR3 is TGTGCCATCCACAGCGGGAACAATGAAAAACTGTTTTTT.